The clone carrying this T cell receptor beta chain was recorded a few times. The sample belongs to a study of identical twins. TCRdb ran MiXCR on the 5' RACE reads and lists one entry per CDR3 protein. The sample has some 900,000 distinct CDR3 sequences; over 9% are singletons. V shed 1 base and J shed 2 bases, with 12 bases lying between them. This CDR3 has 15 amino acids. Germline CDR1 reads DFQATT; CDR2 reads SNEGSKA (reference sequence). The same sample was also used in a study of yellow fever vaccine responses in identical twins.

Sequencing was performed on PBMCs. The sequence was collected from a woman aged 18-29 years in good health. The chain recombines TRBV20-1 with TRBJ2-1, with D hard to call. CDR3: CSARVIQTPYNEQFF. CDR3 in DNA: TGCAGTGCTAGAGTTATTCAGACACCCTACAATGAGCAGTTCTTC.